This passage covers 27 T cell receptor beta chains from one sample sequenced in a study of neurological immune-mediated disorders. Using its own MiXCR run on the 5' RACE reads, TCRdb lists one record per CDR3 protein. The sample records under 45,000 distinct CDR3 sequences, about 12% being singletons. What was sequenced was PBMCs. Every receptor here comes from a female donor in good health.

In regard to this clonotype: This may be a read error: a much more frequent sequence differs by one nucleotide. Here the CDR3 reads CSLGGETPASYNEQFF. The CDR3 DNA sequence: TGCAGCTTGGGGGGAGAGACGCCAGCCTCCTACAATGAGCAGTTCTTC. V and J are TRBV29-1 and TRBJ2-1, with D possibly being TRBD2 (6 bases). Trimming stripped 8 bases from V and 0 bases from J, with 20 bases between. CDR1 and CDR2 (germline): SQVTM, ANQGSEA. This CDR3 has 16 residues.

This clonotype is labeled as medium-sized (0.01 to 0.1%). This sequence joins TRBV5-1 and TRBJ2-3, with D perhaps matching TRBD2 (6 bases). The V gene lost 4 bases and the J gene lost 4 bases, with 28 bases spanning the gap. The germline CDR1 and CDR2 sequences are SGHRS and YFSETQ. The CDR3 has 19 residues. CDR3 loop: CASSLNPRGDGGGADTQYF. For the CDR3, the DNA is TGCGCCAGCAGCCTGAACCCCCGGGGTGACGGAGGAGGGGCAGATACGCAGTATTTT. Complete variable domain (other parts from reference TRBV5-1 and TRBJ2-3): KAGVTQTPRYLIKTRGQQVTLSCSPISGHRSVSWYQQTPGQGLQFLFEYFSETQRNKGNFPGRFSGRQFSNSRSEMNVSTLELGDSALYLCASSLNPRGDGGGADTQYFGPGTRLTVL.

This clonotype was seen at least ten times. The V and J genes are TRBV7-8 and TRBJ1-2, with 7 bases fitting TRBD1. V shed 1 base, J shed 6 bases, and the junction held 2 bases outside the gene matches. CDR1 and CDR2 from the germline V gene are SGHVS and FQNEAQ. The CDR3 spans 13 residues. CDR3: CASSLGQGNGYTF. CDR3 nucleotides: TGTGCCAGCAGCTTAGGACAGGGAAATGGCTACACCTTC.

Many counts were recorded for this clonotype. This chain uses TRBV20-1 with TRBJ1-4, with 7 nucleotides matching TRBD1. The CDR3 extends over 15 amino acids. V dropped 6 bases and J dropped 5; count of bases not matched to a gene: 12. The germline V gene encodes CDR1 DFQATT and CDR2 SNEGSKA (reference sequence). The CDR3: CSAAPQRDRNEKLFF. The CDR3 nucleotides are TGCAGTGCCGCTCCACAGAGGGACAGAAATGAAAAACTGTTTTTT.

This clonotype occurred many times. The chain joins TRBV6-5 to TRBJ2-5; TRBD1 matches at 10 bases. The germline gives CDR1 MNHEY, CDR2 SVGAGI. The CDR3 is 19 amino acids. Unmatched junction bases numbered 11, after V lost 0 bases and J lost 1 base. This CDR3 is CASSYSPPGQGSSQETQYF. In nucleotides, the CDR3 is TGTGCCAGCAGTTACTCGCCGCCGGGACAGGGGAGTAGCCAAGAGACCCAGTACTTC.

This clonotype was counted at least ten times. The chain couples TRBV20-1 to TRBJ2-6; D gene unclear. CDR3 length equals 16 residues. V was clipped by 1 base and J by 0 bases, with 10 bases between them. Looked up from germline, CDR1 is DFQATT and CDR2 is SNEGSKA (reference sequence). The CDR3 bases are TGCAGTGCTAGAGGGGCAGCTTCCTCTGGGGCCAACGTCCTGACTTTC. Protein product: CSARGAASSGANVLTF.

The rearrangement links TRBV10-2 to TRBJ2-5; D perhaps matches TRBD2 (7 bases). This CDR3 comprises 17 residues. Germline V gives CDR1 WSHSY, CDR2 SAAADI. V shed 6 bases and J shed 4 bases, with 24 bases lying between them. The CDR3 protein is CASSRALGGATGETQYF. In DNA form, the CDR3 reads TGCGCCAGCAGCCGGGCCTTAGGGGGGGCCACCGGAGAGACCCAGTACTTC.

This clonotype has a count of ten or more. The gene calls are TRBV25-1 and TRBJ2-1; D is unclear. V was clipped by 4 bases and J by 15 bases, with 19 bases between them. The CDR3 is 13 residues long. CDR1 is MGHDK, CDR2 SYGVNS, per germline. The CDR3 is CASSGLLNGRTFF. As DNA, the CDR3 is TGTGCCAGCAGTGGACTGCTAAACGGACGGACGTTCTTC.

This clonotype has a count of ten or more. As DNA, the CDR3 is TGTGCCAGCAGCTTATATCAGGGGACAAGCTCCTACAATGAGCAGTTCTTC. Translating it yields CASSLYQGTSSYNEQFF. This chain links TRBV7-9 with TRBJ2-1, with a weak D call TRBD1 (6 bases). Trimming took 2 bases from V and 0 from J, leaving 14 bases between them. Germline assignment: CDR1 SEHNR and CDR2 FQNEAQ (reference sequence). The CDR3 covers 17 residues. The full variable domain, rest sourced from reference TRBV7-9 and TRBJ2-1, is DTGVSQNPRHKITKRGQNVTFRCDPISEHNRLYWYRQTLGQGPEFLTYFQNEAQLEKSRLLSDRFSAERPKGSFSTLEIQRTEQGDSAMYLCASSLYQGTSSYNEQFFGPGTRLTVL.

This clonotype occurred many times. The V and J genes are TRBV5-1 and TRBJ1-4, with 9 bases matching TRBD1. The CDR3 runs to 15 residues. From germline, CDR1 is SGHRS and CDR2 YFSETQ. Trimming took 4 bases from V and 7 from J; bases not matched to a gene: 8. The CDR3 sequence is CASSHGTGPTEKLFF. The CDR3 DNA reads TGCGCCAGCAGCCACGGGACAGGGCCAACTGAAAAACTGTTTTTT.

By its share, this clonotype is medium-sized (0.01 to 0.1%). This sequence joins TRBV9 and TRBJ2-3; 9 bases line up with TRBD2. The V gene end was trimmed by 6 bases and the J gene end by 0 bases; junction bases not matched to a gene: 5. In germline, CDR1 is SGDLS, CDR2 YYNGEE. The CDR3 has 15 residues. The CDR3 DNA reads TGTGCCAGCACCGCTAGCGGGGCTAGCACAGATACGCAGTATTTT. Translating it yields CASTASGASTDTQYF.

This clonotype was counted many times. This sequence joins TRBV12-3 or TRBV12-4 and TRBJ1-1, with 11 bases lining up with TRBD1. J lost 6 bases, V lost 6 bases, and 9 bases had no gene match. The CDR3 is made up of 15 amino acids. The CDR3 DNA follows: TGTGCCAGCAGCCCCGGGACAGGGGGAAGGGCTGAAGCTTTCTTT. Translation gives CASSPGTGGRAEAFF.

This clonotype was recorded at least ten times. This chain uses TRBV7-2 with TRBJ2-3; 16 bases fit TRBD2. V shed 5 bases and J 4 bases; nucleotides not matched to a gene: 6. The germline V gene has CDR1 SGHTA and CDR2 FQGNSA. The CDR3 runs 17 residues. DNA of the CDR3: TGTGCCAGCAGCCGGGGACTAGCGGGAGGGCCCTCAGATACGCAGTATTTT. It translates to CASSRGLAGGPSDTQYF.

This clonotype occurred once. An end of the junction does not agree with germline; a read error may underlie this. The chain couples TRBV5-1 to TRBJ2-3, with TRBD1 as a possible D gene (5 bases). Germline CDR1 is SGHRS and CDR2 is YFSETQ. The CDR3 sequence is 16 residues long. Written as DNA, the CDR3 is TGTGCCAGCAGCTTGGAAGGGGTAGAGAGCACATATACGCAGTATTTT. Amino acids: CASSLEGVESTYTQYF.

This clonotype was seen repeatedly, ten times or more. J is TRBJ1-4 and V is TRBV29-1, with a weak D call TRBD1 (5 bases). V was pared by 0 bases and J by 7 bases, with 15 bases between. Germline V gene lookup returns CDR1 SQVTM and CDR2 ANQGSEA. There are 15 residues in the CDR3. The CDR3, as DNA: TGCAGCGTTGAAGATCAAAAGGGGCTGGGTGAAAAACTGTTTTTT. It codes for CSVEDQKGLGEKLFF.

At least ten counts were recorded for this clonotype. The CDR3 loop is CASSSPGLAGGPSSEQYF. CDR3 sequence (DNA): TGTGCCAGCAGCTCGCCGGGACTAGCGGGAGGGCCCTCATCCGAGCAGTACTTC. This chain joins TRBV11-2 and TRBJ2-7, with 16 bases that match TRBD2. Germline V gives CDR1 SGHAT, CDR2 FQNNGV. The V and J ends lost 4 bases and 6 bases, in that order; junction bases with no gene match: 12. CDR3 length: 18 residues.

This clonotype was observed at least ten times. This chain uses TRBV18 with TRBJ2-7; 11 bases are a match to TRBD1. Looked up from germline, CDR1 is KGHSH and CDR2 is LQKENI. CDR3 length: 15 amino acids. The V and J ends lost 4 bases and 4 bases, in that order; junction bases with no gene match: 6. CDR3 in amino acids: CASSQSGQGAYEQYF. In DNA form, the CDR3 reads TGTGCCAGCTCACAATCCGGACAGGGGGCTTACGAGCAGTACTTC.

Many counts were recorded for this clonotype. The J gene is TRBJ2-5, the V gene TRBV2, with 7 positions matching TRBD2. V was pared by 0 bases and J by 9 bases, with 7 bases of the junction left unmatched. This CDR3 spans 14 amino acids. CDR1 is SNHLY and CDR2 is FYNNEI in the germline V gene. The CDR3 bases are TGTGCCAGCAGTGAAGCGCCCGGGGGAGGGGCCCAGTACTTC. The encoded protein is CASSEAPGGGAQYF.

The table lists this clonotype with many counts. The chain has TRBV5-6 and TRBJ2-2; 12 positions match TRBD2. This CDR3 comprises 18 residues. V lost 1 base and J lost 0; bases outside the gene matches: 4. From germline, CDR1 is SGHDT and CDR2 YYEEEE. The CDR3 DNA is TGTGCCAGCAGCTTGAGACTAGCGGGGGCTGCGAACACCGGGGAGCTGTTTTTT. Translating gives CASSLRLAGAANTGELFF.

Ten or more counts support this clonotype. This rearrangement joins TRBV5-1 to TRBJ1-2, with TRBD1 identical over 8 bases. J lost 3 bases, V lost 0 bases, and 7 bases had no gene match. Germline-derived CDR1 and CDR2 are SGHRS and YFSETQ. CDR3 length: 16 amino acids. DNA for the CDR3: TGCGCCAGCAGCTTGGGGGACAGGCAGCCGGACTATGGCTACACCTTC. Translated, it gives CASSLGDRQPDYGYTF.

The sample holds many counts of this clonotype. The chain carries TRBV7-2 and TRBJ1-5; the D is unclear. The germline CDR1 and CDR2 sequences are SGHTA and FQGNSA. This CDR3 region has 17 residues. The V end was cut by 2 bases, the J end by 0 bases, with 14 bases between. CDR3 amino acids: CASSLNGNSYSNQPQHF. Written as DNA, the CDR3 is TGTGCCAGCAGCTTAAACGGTAATAGCTATAGCAATCAGCCCCAGCATTTT.

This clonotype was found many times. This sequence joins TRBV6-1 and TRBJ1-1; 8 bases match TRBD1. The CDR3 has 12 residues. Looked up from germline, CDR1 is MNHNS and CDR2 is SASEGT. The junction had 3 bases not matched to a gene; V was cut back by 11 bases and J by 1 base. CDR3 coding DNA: TGTGCCGCAGGGGGCTGGAACACTGAAGCTTTCTTT. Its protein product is CAAGGWNTEAFF.

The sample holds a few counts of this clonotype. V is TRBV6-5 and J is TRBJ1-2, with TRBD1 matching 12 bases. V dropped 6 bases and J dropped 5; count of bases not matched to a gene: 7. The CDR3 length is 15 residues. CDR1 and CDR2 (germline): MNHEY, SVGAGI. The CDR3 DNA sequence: TGTGCCAGCAGCCGCGGGACAGGGGGCTTTTATGGCTACACCTTC. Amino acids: CASSRGTGGFYGYTF.

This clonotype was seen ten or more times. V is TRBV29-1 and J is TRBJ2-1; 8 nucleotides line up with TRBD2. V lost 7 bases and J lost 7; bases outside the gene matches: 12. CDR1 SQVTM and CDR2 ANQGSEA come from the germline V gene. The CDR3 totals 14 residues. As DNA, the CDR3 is TGCAGCGGTGACGGGGGGGCCGAGATGAATGAGCAGTTCTTC. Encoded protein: CSGDGGAEMNEQFF.

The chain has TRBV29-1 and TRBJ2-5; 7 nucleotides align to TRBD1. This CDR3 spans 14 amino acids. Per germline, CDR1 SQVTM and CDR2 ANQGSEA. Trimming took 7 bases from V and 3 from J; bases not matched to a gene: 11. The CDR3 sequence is CSADKGQIEETQYF. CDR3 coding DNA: TGCAGCGCTGACAAGGGACAGATAGAAGAGACCCAGTACTTC.

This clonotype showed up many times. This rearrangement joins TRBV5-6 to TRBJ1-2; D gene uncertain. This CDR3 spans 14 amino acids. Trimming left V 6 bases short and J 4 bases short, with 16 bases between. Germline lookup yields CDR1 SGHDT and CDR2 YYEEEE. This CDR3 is CASIHLVRGYGYTF. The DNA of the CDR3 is TGTGCCAGCATCCACCTTGTTCGGGGCTATGGCTACACCTTC.

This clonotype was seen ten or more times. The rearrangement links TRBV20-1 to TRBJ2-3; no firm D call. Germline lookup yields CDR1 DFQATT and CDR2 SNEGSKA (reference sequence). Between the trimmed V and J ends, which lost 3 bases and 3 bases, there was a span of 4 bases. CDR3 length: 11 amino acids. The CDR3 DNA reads TGCAGTGCTAGTGGAACAGATACGCAGTATTTT. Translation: CSASGTDTQYF.